This T cell receptor (beta chain) was documented in a study of shared clonotypes between healthy human individuals. Repertoires were generated with immunoSEQ multiplex PCR, while TCRdb's copy carries only in-frame clones and drops some. The sample records about 1.5 million clones, under 99% being singletons. CDR3 size: 14 residues. Germline V lookup: CDR1 WSHSY, CDR2 SAAADI. Trimming pared 1 base from V and 0 bases from J, leaving 4 bases between. The clonotype was recovered from a man aged 30 to 39 in good health. Sequencing used naive CD4+ T cells sorted from blood. Sample subset: CD45RA+ positively selected. This chain links TRBV10-2 with TRBJ1-5; no firm D call. The CDR3 spells CASSELHSNQPQHF. The CDR3 nucleotides read TGCGCCAGCAGTGAGTTACATAGCAATCAGCCCCAGCATTTT.